These 20 T cell receptor beta chains share one sample of origin, sequenced in a study of T cells in Graves' hyperthyroidism and ophthalmopathy. Amplification targeted TCR beta CDR3 regions from RNA transcripts. First-round RT-PCR of the TCR CDR3 relied on the HTBI primer set. TCRdb independently ran MiXCR on the multiplex PCR reads; one entry per CDR3 protein. The data hold 45,000 to 75,000 distinct CDR3 sequences, with 40% to 55% observed a single time. Material for sequencing was blood. These receptors were obtained from a woman aged 25 to 39 with Graves' ophthalmopathy.

The table lists this clonotype with many counts. This rearrangement joins TRBV11-2 to TRBJ1-1, with D hard to call. The germline V gene has CDR1 SGHAT and CDR2 FQNNGV. V lost 1 base and J lost 3, with 9 bases in between. This CDR3 contains 14 residues. The CDR3: CASSLVRADTEAFF. The CDR3 DNA is TGTGCCAGCAGCTTAGTAAGGGCGGACACTGAAGCTTTCTTT.

The chain links TRBV20-1 to TRBJ1-2; D is ambiguous. CDR1 is DFQATT and CDR2 is SNEGSKA in the germline V gene (reference sequence). V gave up 0 bases and J gave up 8 bases, with 10 bases separating them. The CDR3 sequence is 12 residues long. The CDR3 bases are TGCAGTGCTAGAGATTCGGCTCGGGGCTACACCTTC. It codes for CSARDSARGYTF.

Many counts were recorded for this clonotype. The V gene is TRBV7-9, the J gene TRBJ1-5, with D uncertain. Deletions cut 2 bases from V and 0 bases from J, with 5 bases between. CDR1 and CDR2 (germline): SEHNR, FQNEAQ (reference sequence). The CDR3 length is 14 residues. CDR3 nucleotide sequence: TGTGCCAGCAGCTTATCTTCTAGCAATCAGCCCCAGCATTTT. Protein: CASSLSSSNQPQHF.

At least ten counts were recorded for this clonotype. The chain carries TRBV12-3 or TRBV12-4 and TRBJ1-2, with D uncertain. The CDR3 covers 12 residues. Deletions cut 5 bases from V and 6 bases from J, with 10 bases between. This CDR3 reads CASSPFGDGYTF. The CDR3 nucleotides read TGTGCCAGCAGTCCATTCGGGGATGGCTACACCTTC.

The genes are TRBV5-4 and TRBJ2-2, with 11 bases identical to TRBD2. The germline CDR1 and CDR2 sequences are SGHNT and YYREEE (reference sequence). The CDR3 is 18 residues long. The V gene end was trimmed by 4 bases and the J gene end by 3 bases; junction bases not matched to a gene: 11. CDR3 bases: TGTGCCAGCAGCCCCCGTTTAGCGGGAGGGCGGTACACCGGGGAGCTGTTTTTT. This codes for CASSPRLAGGRYTGELFF.

This clonotype was observed at least ten times. V usage is TRBV5-4 and J usage is TRBJ1-1; D is unclear. The germline V and J ends were trimmed by 0 bases and 8 bases, with 8 bases remaining between them. The V gene's germline CDR1 is SGHNT and CDR2 YYREEE (reference sequence). This CDR3 spans 12 amino acids. The chain's CDR3 is CASSLAGREAFF. The CDR3 nucleotides are TGTGCCAGCAGCTTGGCCGGTAGAGAAGCTTTCTTT.

This clonotype was seen at least ten times. This rearrangement joins TRBV7-2 to TRBJ1-5; possibly TRBD1 for D (5 bases). CDR3 length equals 12 residues. The germline V and J ends were trimmed by 7 bases and 8 bases, with 12 bases remaining between them. Germline CDR1 SGHTA, CDR2 FQGNSA. CDR3 bases: TGTGCCAGCAAGATTCTAGGGGAGCCCCAGCATTTT. Translated, it gives CASKILGEPQHF.

The gene calls are TRBV20-1 and TRBJ1-1; weak D call: TRBD1 (5 bases). With 2 bases removed from V and 7 bases from J, the gap between germline ends came to 14 bases. The CDR3 length is 13 residues. CDR1 and CDR2 (germline): DFQATT, SNEGSKA (reference sequence). In DNA, the CDR3 is TGCAGTGCTAGAAGGGGAGCCTACAATGAAGCTTTCTTT. The encoded protein is CSARRGAYNEAFF.

The gene calls are TRBV5-6 and TRBJ1-2; D remains unclear. Germline assignment: CDR1 SGHDT and CDR2 YYEEEE. The CDR3 is made up of 13 amino acids. The V end was cut by 5 bases, the J end by 2 bases, with 10 bases between. The CDR3 is CASRYGVNYGYTF. The CDR3 bases are TGTGCCAGCAGGTACGGAGTCAACTATGGCTACACCTTC.

With regard to this clonotype: No conserved phenylalanine or tryptophan ends this CDR3, so it is likely a read error. The chain recombines TRBV2 with TRBJ2-7, with TRBD1 as a possible D gene (6 bases). The V gene lost 11 bases and the J gene lost 6 bases, with 17 bases spanning the gap. The CDR3 has 12 amino acids. CDR1 is SNHLY, CDR2 FYNNEI, per germline. CDR3 loop: CACNETGSEQYS. Here the CDR3 DNA reads TGTGCCTGCAACGAAACAGGGTCCGAGCAGTACTCC.

This clonotype was counted many times. V usage is TRBV7-9 and J usage is TRBJ2-5, with unresolved D. Trimming left V 2 bases short and J 2 bases short, with 3 bases between. CDR1 is SEHNR, CDR2 FQNEAQ, per germline (reference sequence). CDR3 length: 12 amino acids. Here the CDR3 reads CASSLRQETQYF. CDR3 nucleotide sequence: TGTGCCAGCAGCTTACGACAAGAGACCCAGTACTTC.

The table lists this clonotype with a count of one. One end of the junction fails to match germline, which may point to a read error. This chain connects TRBV5-1 to TRBJ1-1; D is undetermined. Germline V gene data show CDR1 as SGHRS and CDR2 as YFSETQ. The CDR3 is made up of 13 amino acids. CDR3 region: CASSLVASTEAVF. The CDR3 bases are TGCGCCAGCAGCTTGGTAGCTAGCACTGAAGCTGTCTTT.

The CDR3 sequence is CASSPNQGSGETQYF. The CDR3 DNA reads as TGTGCCAGCTCACCAAATCAGGGGAGTGGAGAGACCCAGTACTTC. The V and J genes are TRBV2 and TRBJ2-5; possibly TRBD1 for D (6 bases). The CDR3 has 15 amino acids. Germline V lookup: CDR1 SNHLY, CDR2 FYNNEI. V shed 8 bases and J shed 4 bases, with 20 bases lying between them.

To note about this clonotype: The conserved phenylalanine or tryptophan normally closing the CDR3 is absent here, so this likely arose from a read error. The DNA is left out, because the CDR3 cannot be placed on it with certainty; the CDR3 is given as TCRdb lists it. The chain employs TRBV5-1 and TRBJ2-1. A total of 8 residues make up the CDR3, ends included. Looked up from germline, CDR1 is SGHRS and CDR2 is YFSETQ. CDR3 loop: CASSLFGT.

The chain links TRBV7-9 to TRBJ1-2, with D hard to call. The CDR3 loop spans 17 amino acids. Trimming removed 1 base from V and 6 bases from J, with 21 bases in between. CDR1 and CDR2 (germline): SEHNR, FQNEAQ (reference sequence). The chain's CDR3 is CASSLEPPEVTYNGYTF. As DNA, the CDR3 is TGTGCCAGCAGCTTAGAGCCCCCGGAAGTGACCTACAATGGCTACACCTTC.

This clonotype was seen only once. The CDR3 carries no conserved terminal phenylalanine or tryptophan, so it likely arises from a read error. V and J are TRBV19 and TRBJ1-5; tentative D call: TRBD1 (6 bases). From germline, CDR1 is LNHDA and CDR2 SQIVND (reference sequence). Trimming pared 6 bases from V and 5 bases from J, leaving 20 bases between. The CDR3 loop spans 16 amino acids. The CDR3 is CASSLIGGRGYQPQHY. CDR3 DNA sequence: TGTGCCAGTAGCCTCATAGGGGGACGGGGTTATCAGCCCCAGCATTAT.

To note about this clonotype: The CDR3 does not end in the conserved phenylalanine or tryptophan, so this is likely a read error. The rearrangement joins TRBV19 to TRBJ1-2; no clear D gene. The CDR3 covers 13 residues. V lost 7 bases to trimming and J lost 8 bases, with 17 bases between them. The V gene's germline CDR1 is LNHDA and CDR2 SQIVND (reference sequence). The CDR3 is CASNIRGLSGYTL. DNA for the CDR3: TGTGCCAGTAATATTCGTGGGCTCTCAGGCTACACCCTC.

The sample holds many counts of this clonotype. This chain connects TRBV4-2 to TRBJ1-1; D is ambiguous. V lost 0 bases and J lost 4, with 12 bases in between. This CDR3 comprises 15 residues. From germline, CDR1 is LGHNA and CDR2 YNFKEQ. The CDR3 DNA reads as TGTGCCAGCAGCCAAGAAAGGGTAGCGGGCACTGAAGCTTTCTTT. Protein: CASSQERVAGTEAFF.

This clonotype was observed at least ten times. The chain has TRBV12-3 or TRBV12-4 and TRBJ2-3, with 9 bases matching TRBD2. Unmatched junction bases numbered 12, after V lost 7 bases and J lost 7 bases. The CDR3 contains 15 residues. In DNA form, the CDR3 reads TGTGCCAGCACCAGACTAGCGGCCCTCGGGAATACGCAGTATTTT. Encoded protein: CASTRLAALGNTQYF.

V and J are TRBV7-2 and TRBJ1-6, with no clear D. The CDR3 has 16 amino acids. Germline-derived CDR1 and CDR2 are SGHTA and FQGNSA. The ends were cut back, 5 bases at V and 10 bases at J, with 21 bases in the middle. CDR3 amino acids: CASSLGLAGGGSPLHF. CDR3 nucleotide sequence: TGTGCCAGCAGCCTCGGACTAGCGGGAGGCGGGTCACCCCTCCACTTT.